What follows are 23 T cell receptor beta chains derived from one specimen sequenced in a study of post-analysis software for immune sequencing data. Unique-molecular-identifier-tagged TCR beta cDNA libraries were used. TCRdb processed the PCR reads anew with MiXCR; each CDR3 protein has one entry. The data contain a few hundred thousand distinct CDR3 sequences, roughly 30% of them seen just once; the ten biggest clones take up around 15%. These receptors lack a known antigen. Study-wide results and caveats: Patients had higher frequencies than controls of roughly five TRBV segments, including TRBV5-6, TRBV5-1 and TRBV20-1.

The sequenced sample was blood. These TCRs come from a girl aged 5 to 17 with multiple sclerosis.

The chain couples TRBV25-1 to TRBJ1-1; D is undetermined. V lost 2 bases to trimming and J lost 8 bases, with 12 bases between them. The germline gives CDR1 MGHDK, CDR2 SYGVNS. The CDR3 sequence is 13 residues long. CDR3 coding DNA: TGTGCCAGCAGTGAACCGGGAGTCTTGGAAGCTTTCTTT. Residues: CASSEPGVLEAFF. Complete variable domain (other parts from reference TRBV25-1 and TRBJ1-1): EADIYQTPRYLVIGTGKKITLECSQTMGHDKMYWYQQDPGMELHLIHYSYGVNSTEKGDLSSESTVSRIRTEHFPLTLESARPSHTSQYLCASSEPGVLEAFFGQGTRLTVV.

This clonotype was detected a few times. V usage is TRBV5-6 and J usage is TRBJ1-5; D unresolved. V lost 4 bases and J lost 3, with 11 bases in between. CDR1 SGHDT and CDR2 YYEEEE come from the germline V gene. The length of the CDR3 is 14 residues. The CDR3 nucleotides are TGTGCCAGCAGCAGGACCTTTGACAATCAGCCCCAGCATTTT. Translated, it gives CASSRTFDNQPQHF.

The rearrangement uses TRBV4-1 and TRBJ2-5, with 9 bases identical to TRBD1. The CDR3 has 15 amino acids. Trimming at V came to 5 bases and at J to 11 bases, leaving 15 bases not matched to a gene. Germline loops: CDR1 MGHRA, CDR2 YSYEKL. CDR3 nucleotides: TGCGCCAGCAGCTTCCGGGACAGGGACGAACTGGAGCAGTACTTC. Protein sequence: CASSFRDRDELEQYF.

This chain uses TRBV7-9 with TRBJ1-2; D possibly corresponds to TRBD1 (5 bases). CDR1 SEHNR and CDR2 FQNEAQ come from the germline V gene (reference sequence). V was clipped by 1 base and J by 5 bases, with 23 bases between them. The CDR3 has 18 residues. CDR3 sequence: CASSLVGTGTTTNYGYTF. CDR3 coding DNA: TGTGCCAGCAGCTTAGTTGGTACAGGCACGACTACCAATTATGGCTACACCTTC.

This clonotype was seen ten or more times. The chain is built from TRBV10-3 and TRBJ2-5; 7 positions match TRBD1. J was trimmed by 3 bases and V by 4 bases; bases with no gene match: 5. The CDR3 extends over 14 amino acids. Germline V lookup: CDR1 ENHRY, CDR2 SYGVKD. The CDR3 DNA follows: TGTGCCATCAGTGGCGGACAGGCTGAAGAGACCCAGTACTTC. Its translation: CAISGGQAEETQYF.

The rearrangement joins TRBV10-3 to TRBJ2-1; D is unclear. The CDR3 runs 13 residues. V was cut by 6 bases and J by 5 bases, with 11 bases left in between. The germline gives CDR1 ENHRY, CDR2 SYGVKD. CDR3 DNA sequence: TGTGCCATCAGGGGTTCCCTGAACAATGAGCAGTTCTTC. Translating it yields CAIRGSLNNEQFF.

CDR3 nucleotides: TGTGCCAGCAGCCAAGTCACCGGAGTTCCGAACACTGAAGCTTTCTTT. Translating it yields CASSQVTGVPNTEAFF. J is TRBJ1-1 and V is TRBV14; D is undetermined. The CDR3 sequence is 16 residues long. Germline V CDR1 and CDR2: SGHDN, FVKESK. With 1 base removed from V and 1 base from J, the gap between germline ends came to 13 bases.

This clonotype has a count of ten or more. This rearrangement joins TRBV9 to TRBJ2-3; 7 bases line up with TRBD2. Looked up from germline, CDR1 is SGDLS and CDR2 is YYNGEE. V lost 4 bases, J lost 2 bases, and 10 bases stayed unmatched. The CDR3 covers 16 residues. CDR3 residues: CASSSRTRDSTDTQYF. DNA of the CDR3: TGTGCCAGCAGCTCACGGACTAGGGACTCCACAGATACGCAGTATTTT.

DNA for the CDR3: TGTGCCAGCAGTTTCCGAAGTTCTGGGGGCTACACCTTC. It encodes CASSFRSSGGYTF. The chain joins TRBV12-3 or TRBV12-4 to TRBJ1-2; no definite D call. The CDR3 contains 13 residues. V was shortened by 3 bases and J by 8 bases, with 13 bases between the two germline ends.

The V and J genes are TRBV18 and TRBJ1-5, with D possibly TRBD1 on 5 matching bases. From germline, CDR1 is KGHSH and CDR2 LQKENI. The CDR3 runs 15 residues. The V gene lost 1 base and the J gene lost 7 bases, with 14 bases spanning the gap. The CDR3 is CASSPQDGGVQPQHF. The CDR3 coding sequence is TGTGCCAGCTCACCACAGGACGGGGGGGTCCAGCCCCAGCATTTT.

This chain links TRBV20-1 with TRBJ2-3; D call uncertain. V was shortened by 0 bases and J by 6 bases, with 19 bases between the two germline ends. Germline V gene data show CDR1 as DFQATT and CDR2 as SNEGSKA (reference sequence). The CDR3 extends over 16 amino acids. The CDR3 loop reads CSAREPWASTSDTQYF. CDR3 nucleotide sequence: TGCAGTGCTAGAGAACCCTGGGCATCAACTTCGGATACGCAGTATTTT.

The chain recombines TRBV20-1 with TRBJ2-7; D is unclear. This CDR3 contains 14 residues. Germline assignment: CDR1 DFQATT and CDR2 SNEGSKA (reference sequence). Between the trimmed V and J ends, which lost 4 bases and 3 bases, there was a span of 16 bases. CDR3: CSAKSLRTVYEQYF. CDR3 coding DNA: TGCAGTGCTAAATCCTTAAGAACAGTCTACGAGCAGTACTTC.

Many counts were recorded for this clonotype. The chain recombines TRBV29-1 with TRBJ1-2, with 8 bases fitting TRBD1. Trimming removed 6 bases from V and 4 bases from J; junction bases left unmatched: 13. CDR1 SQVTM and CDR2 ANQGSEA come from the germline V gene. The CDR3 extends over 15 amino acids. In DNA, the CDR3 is TGCAGCGTGCGAAAATTTGGGCAGGGGGCCTATGGCTACACCTTC. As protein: CSVRKFGQGAYGYTF.

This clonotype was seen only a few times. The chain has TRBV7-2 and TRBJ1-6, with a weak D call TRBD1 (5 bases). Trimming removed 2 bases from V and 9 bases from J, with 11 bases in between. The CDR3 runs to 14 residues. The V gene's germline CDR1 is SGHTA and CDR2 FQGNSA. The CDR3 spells CASSLPGRGSPLHF. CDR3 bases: TGTGCCAGCAGCTTACCGGGAAGGGGTTCACCCCTCCACTTT. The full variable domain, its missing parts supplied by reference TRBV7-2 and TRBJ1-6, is GAGVSQSPSNKVTEKGKDVELRCDPISGHTALYWYRQSLGQGLEFLIYFQGNSAPDKSGLPSDRFSAERTGGSVSTLTIQRTQQEDSAVYLCASSLPGRGSPLHFGNGTRLTVT.

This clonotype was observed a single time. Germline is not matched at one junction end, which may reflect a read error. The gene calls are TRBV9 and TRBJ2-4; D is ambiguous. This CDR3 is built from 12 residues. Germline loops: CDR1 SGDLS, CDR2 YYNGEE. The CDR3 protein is CASSPSQNIRYF. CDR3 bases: TGTGCCAGCAGCCCCTCTCAAAACATTCGGTACTTC.

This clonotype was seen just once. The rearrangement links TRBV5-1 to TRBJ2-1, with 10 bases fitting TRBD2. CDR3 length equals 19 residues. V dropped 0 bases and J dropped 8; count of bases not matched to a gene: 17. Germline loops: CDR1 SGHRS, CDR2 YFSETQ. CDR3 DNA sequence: TGCGCCAGCAGCTTGGTGAGCGGGGGGGCAGAGGAAGGACGGTATGAGCAGTTCTTC. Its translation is CASSLVSGGAEEGRYEQFF.

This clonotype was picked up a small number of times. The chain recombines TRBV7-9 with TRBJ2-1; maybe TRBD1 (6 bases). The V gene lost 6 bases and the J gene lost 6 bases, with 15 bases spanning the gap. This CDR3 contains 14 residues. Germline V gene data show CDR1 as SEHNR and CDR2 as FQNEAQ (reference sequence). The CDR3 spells CASRVTGARNEQFF. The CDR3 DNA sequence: TGTGCCAGCAGGGTGACAGGAGCCCGCAATGAGCAGTTCTTC.

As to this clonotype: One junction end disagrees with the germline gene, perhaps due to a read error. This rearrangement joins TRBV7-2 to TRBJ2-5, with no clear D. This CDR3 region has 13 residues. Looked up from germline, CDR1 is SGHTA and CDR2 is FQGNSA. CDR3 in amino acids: CASSLDGQETRYF. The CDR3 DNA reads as TGTGCCAGCAGCTTAGATGGCCAAGAGACCCGGTACTTC. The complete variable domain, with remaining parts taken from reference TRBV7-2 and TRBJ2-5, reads GAGVSQSPSNKVTEKGKDVELRCDPISGHTALYWYRQSLGQGLEFLIYFQGNSAPDKSGLPSDRFSAERTGGSVSTLTIQRTQQEDSAVYLCASSLDGQETRYFGPGTRLLVL.

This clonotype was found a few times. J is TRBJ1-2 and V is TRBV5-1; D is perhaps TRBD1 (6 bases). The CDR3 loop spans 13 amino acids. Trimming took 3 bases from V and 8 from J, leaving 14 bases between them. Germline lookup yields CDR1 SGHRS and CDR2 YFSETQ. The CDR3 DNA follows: TGCGCCAGCAGCTCCGGGGGCGAAATCGGCTACACCTTC. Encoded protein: CASSSGGEIGYTF.

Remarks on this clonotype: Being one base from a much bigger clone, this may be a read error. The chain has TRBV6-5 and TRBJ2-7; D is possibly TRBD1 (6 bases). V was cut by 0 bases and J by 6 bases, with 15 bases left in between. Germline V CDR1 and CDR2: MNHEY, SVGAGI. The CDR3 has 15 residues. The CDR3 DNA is TGTGCCAGCAGTTACTCTCGGGACACTCTCTGCGAGCAGTACTTC. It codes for CASSYSRDTLCEQYF.

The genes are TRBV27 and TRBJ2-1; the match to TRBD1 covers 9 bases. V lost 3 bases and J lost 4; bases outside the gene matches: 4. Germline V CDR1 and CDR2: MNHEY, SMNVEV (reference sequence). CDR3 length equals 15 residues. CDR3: CASSFETGGYNEQFF. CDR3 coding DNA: TGTGCCAGCAGTTTTGAGACAGGGGGGTACAATGAGCAGTTCTTC.

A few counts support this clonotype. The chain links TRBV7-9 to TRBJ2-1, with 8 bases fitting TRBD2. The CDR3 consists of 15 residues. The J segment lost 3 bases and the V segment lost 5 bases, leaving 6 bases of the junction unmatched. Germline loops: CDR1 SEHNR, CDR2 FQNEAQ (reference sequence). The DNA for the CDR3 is TGTGCCAGCAGCAGAGCGGCGGGGGGCTACAATGAGCAGTTCTTC. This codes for CASSRAAGGYNEQFF. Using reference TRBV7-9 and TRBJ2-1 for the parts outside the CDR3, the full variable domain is DTGVSQNPRHKITKRGQNVTFRCDPISEHNRLYWYRQTLGQGPEFLTYFQNEAQLEKSRLLSDRFSAERPKGSFSTLEIQRTEQGDSAMYLCASSRAAGGYNEQFFGPGTRLTVL.

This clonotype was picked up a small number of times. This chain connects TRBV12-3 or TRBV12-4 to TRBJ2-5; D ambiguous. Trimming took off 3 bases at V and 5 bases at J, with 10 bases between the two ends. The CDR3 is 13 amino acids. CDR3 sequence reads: CASSLKGWETQYF. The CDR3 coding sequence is TGTGCCAGCAGTTTGAAGGGCTGGGAGACCCAGTACTTC.